The T cell receptor beta chain described here comes from a study of response to subunit inactivated influenza vaccine. Only a few counts were recorded for this clonotype. TCRdb re-called the RT-PCR reads with MiXCR, one entry per CDR3 protein. The sample lists 860,000 or so distinct CDR3 sequences, approximately 22% occurring once. Germline lookup yields CDR1 MNHEY and CDR2 SVGAGI. The CDR3 has 17 amino acids. The V end lost 4 bases, the J end lost 3 bases, and 16 bases lay between the germline ends. The origin of this receptor is a man aged 45-60 years who received an inactivated influenza vaccine. The chain uses TRBV6-5 and TRBJ1-6; maybe TRBD1 (6 bases). Sample: PBMCs from blood, taken 5 days after vaccination. The CDR3 DNA follows: TGTGCCAGCAGTTTAGAGGGGGGCTGGGGCTATAATTCACCCCTCCACTTT. It encodes CASSLEGGWGYNSPLHF.